This entry lists 8 T cell receptor beta chains sequenced from one sample in a study of blood T cell repertoires in COVID-19. Some clones are missing from TCRdb's copy, which holds only in-frame ones; the method was immunoSEQ multiplex PCR. Seen here are about 91,000 clones, around four fifths observed once, and the top ten hold roughly a tenth. The material sequenced was peripheral blood. These TCRs come from a woman older than 75 with acute or convalescent COVID-19.

This sequence joins TRBV28 and TRBJ2-4, with D possibly TRBD1 on 5 matching bases. Looked up from germline, CDR1 is MDHEN and CDR2 is SYDVKM. The CDR3 contains 13 residues. V lost 8 bases, J lost 8 bases, and 16 bases lay in between. Written as DNA, the CDR3 is TGTGCCAGCGCTTCTGGGGCCGACCACATTCAGTACTTC. Its protein is CASASGADHIQYF.

J is TRBJ1-1 and V is TRBV18; no definite D call. CDR3 length: 15 amino acids. Deletions cut 3 bases from V and 4 bases from J, with 15 bases between. The germline V gene has CDR1 KGHSH and CDR2 LQKENI. Here the CDR3 reads CASSPETSPGTEAFF. In nucleotides, the CDR3 is TGTGCCAGCTCACCGGAGACCTCCCCCGGCACTGAAGCTTTCTTT.

V and J are TRBV6-6 and TRBJ1-5, with D unresolved. V was trimmed by 8 bases and J by 9 bases, leaving 23 bases between them. This CDR3 is built from 15 residues. Germline V gene data show CDR1 as MNHNY and CDR2 as SVGAGI (reference sequence). CDR3 DNA: TGTGCCAGCCTGCACGAACTGTTATTCCCTGGGCCCCAGCATTTT. Its translation is CASLHELLFPGPQHF.

The chain couples TRBV7-9 to TRBJ2-2; D remains ambiguous. There are 16 residues in the CDR3. Germline loops: CDR1 SEHNR, CDR2 FQNEAQ (reference sequence). With 1 base removed from V and 0 bases from J, the gap between germline ends came to 9 bases. CDR3 in amino acids: CASSLERVANTGELFF. The CDR3, as DNA: TGTGCCAGCAGCTTAGAACGGGTAGCGAACACCGGGGAGCTGTTTTTT.

The chain recombines TRBV3-1 (or the pseudogene TRBV3-2) with TRBJ2-7; 7 nucleotides line up with TRBD1. The junction had 11 bases not matched to a gene; V was cut back by 4 bases and J by 2 bases. This CDR3 has 16 residues. Germline CDR1 LGHDT, CDR2 YNNKEL (reference sequence). The CDR3 bases are TGTGCCAGCAGCCCGACAGGGTGGGGGTTTACCTACGAGCAGTACTTC. Translated: CASSPTGWGFTYEQYF.

CDR3 DNA: TGTGCCTCCTCGGACAGGGCCGGAGATTCACCCCTCCACTTT. This translates into CASSDRAGDSPLHF. The J gene is TRBJ1-6, the V gene TRBV10-3; 8 bases fit TRBD1. The germline V gene encodes CDR1 ENHRY and CDR2 SYGVKD. The CDR3 sequence is 14 residues long. The V gene end was trimmed by 11 bases and the J gene end by 8 bases; junction bases not matched to a gene: 11.

V is TRBV5-5 and J is TRBJ2-3, with TRBD2 matching 8 bases. Trimming took 4 bases from V and 3 from J; bases not matched to a gene: 7. Germline CDR1 reads SGHKS; CDR2 reads YYEKEE (reference sequence). CDR3 length equals 15 residues. The CDR3: CASSPGGGRTDTQYF. In nucleotides, the CDR3 is TGTGCCAGCAGCCCGGGGGGGGGCCGGACAGATACGCAGTATTTT.

The CDR3 reads CASSQTGTSAFF. The CDR3 DNA is TGTGCCAGCAGCCAAACCGGGACAAGTGCTTTCTTT. The V call is TRBV4-2, the J call TRBJ1-1; D is perhaps TRBD1 (6 bases). Trimming removed 2 bases at V and 11 bases at J, with 12 bases between. This CDR3 comprises 12 residues. The germline V gene encodes CDR1 LGHNA and CDR2 YNFKEQ.